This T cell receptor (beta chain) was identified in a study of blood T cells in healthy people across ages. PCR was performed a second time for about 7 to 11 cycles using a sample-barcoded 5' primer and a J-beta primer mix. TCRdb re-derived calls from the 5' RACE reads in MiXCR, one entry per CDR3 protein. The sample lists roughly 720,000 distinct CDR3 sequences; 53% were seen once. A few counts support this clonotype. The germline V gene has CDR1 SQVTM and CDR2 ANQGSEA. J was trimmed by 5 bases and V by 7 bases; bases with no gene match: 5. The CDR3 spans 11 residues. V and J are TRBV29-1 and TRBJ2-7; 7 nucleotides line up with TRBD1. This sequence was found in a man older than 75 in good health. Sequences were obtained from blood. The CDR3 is CSGTTGNEQYF. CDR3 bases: TGCAGCGGGACGACAGGGAACGAGCAGTACTTC.